The rows below give T cell receptor beta chains drawn from one sample of a study of T cell repertoires in chronic hepatitis B. Using immunoSEQ multiplex PCR, the repertoire was profiled, and TCRdb retains in-frame clones only, with some absent. The table includes about 1,000 clones, around 80% detected once. The sample was total CD8+ T cells from PBMCs. All receptors derive from a human donor with chronic hepatitis B virus infection. Each CDR3 is given with its conserved first and last residue. The D gene is left open where the match is weak. The size entry is marked missing in some rows and otherwise reads once, few, many or a size class.

>TRBJ1-6|-|TRBV7-9|-
CASSHDGITSPLHF
TGTGCCAGCAGCCACGACGGGATTACTTCACCCCTCCACTTT
>TRBJ2-3|TRBD1|TRBV5-1|once
CASSRGQDTDTQYF
TGCGCCAGCAGCCGCGGACAGGACACAGATACGCAGTATTTT
>TRBJ2-3|TRBD1|TRBV11-2|-
CASSSVGDREDTQYF
TGTGCCAGCAGCTCCGTCGGGGACAGGGAAGATACGCAGTATTTT
>TRBJ2-1|-|TRBV27|-
CASSLPGALNEQFF
TGTGCCAGCAGTTTACCGGGGGCCCTCAATGAGCAGTTCTTC
>TRBJ2-7|-|TRBV5-1|-
CASSLDVFYEQYF
TGCGCCAGCAGCTTAGATGTCTTCTACGAGCAGTACTTC
>TRBJ2-3|-|TRBV29-1|-
CSVPGLWADTQYF
TGCAGCGTTCCGGGCCTTTGGGCAGATACGCAGTATTTT
>TRBJ2-1|TRBD2|TRBV5-6|once
CASSLAPSGRNEQFF
TGTGCCAGCAGCTTGGCCCCAAGCGGGAGGAATGAGCAGTTCTTC
>TRBJ2-7|TRBD2|TRBV11-2|-
CASSLEGSGAYEQYF
TGTGCCAGCAGCTTAGAGGGTAGCGGGGCCTACGAGCAGTACTTC
>TRBJ2-4|TRBD2|TRBV28|-
CASILGGGRRPPLAKNIQYF
TGTGCCAGCATCCTCGGGGGGGGACGGCGACCACCCTTAGCCAAAAACATTCAGTACTTC
>TRBJ2-7|TRBD2|TRBV7-9|-
CASSLVASGSYEQYF
TGTGCCAGCAGCTTAGTTGCTAGCGGCTCCTACGAGCAGTACTTC
>TRBJ2-7|-|TRBV29-1|-
CSVLGGSFEGAYEQYF
TGCAGCGTTCTTGGGGGGAGTTTTGAGGGAGCCTACGAGCAGTACTTC
>TRBJ2-1|TRBD2|TRBV6-1|few
CASIVAGSSYNEQFF
TGTGCCAGCATTGTAGCGGGAAGCTCCTACAATGAGCAGTTCTTC
>TRBJ1-1|-|TRBV6-9|-
CASSYQGVLVTEAFF
TGTGCCAGCAGTTACCAAGGGGTGTTAGTGACTGAAGCTTTCTTT
>TRBJ2-3|TRBD2|TRBV6-5|-
CASSFSAGGPDTQYF
TGTGCCAGCAGTTTCTCAGCGGGAGGGCCAGATACGCAGTATTTT
>TRBJ2-7|TRBD2|TRBV27|-
CASSTPGLAGAYEQYF
TGTGCCAGCAGTACCCCGGGACTAGCGGGAGCTTACGAGCAGTACTTC
>TRBJ2-2|TRBD1|TRBV15|-
CATSRERDSKVLNANTGELFF
TGTGCCACCAGCAGAGAACGGGACAGTAAAGTCCTAAACGCGAACACCGGGGAGCTGTTTTTT